Each of the 26 T cell receptor beta chains below was sequenced from the same sample in a study of blood T cells in healthy people across ages. PCR was performed a second time for about 6 to 12 cycles using a sample-barcoded 5' primer and a J-beta primer mix. TCRdb processed the 5' RACE reads anew with MiXCR; each CDR3 protein has one entry. Among over 750,000 distinct CDR3 sequences listed, around a quarter were seen once. The same data also contributed to another study, on T cells of mothers and their children.

The sample was blood. All receptors come from a boy aged 5-17 years in good health.

The V and J genes are TRBV7-2 and TRBJ2-1; TRBD2 matches 11 bases. From germline, CDR1 is SGHTA and CDR2 FQGNSA. CDR3 length equals 18 residues. The J segment lost 7 bases and the V segment lost 2 bases, leaving 13 bases of the junction unmatched. The CDR3 is CASSLSPWRASGGNEQFF. CDR3 nucleotide sequence: TGTGCCAGCAGCTTATCCCCCTGGAGGGCTAGCGGGGGGAATGAGCAGTTCTTC. Filled out from reference TRBV7-2 and TRBJ2-1, the complete variable domain reads GAGVSQSPSNKVTEKGKDVELRCDPISGHTALYWYRQSLGQGLEFLIYFQGNSAPDKSGLPSDRFSAERTGGSVSTLTIQRTQQEDSAVYLCASSLSPWRASGGNEQFFGPGTRLTVL.

J is TRBJ2-3 and V is TRBV5-1; D might be TRBD1 (5 bases). The germline CDR1 and CDR2 sequences are SGHRS and YFSETQ. The CDR3 loop spans 14 amino acids. V lost 4 bases and J lost 4, with 13 bases in between. CDR3 loop: CASSLRVGADTQYF. The CDR3 region has the DNA TGCGCCAGCAGCCTCAGGGTCGGAGCAGATACGCAGTATTTT.

This chain connects TRBV7-9 to TRBJ2-1, with D possibly being TRBD2 (6 bases). With 5 bases removed from V and 6 bases from J, the gap between germline ends came to 11 bases. The CDR3 runs to 13 residues. CDR1 is SEHNR, CDR2 FQNEAQ, per germline (reference sequence). In DNA form, the CDR3 reads TGTGCCAGCAGCCCTTGGGACTCCAATGAGCAGTTCTTC. Translating it yields CASSPWDSNEQFF.

V is TRBV6-1 and J is TRBJ2-7; D may be TRBD1 (6 bases). The CDR3 is made up of 13 amino acids. Germline lookup yields CDR1 MNHNS and CDR2 SASEGT. Trimming left V 6 bases short and J 3 bases short, with 12 bases between. This CDR3 reads CASSRGEVYEQYF. In DNA, the CDR3 is TGTGCCAGCAGCAGGGGCGAAGTCTACGAGCAGTACTTC.

The chain has TRBV5-1 and TRBJ2-1; D call uncertain. Germline V CDR1 and CDR2: SGHRS, YFSETQ. V lost 5 bases, J lost 3 bases, and 9 bases lay in between. The CDR3 contains 13 residues. The CDR3 is CASRVGGYNEQFF. In DNA, the CDR3 is TGCGCCAGCAGAGTCGGCGGCTACAATGAGCAGTTCTTC.

CDR3 loop: CASRAGYNEQFF. The CDR3 nucleotides read TGTGCCAGCAGAGCGGGATACAATGAGCAGTTCTTC. V and J are TRBV6-5 and TRBJ2-1; 7 nucleotides line up with TRBD2. The CDR3 extends over 12 amino acids. Germline values: CDR1 MNHEY, CDR2 SVGAGI. Unmatched junction bases numbered 0, after V lost 6 bases and J lost 4 bases.

The chain carries TRBV4-1 and TRBJ1-5, with D tentatively TRBD1 (6 bases). The V and J ends lost 2 bases and 6 bases respectively, with 11 bases between them. There are 14 residues in the CDR3. The V gene's germline CDR1 is MGHRA and CDR2 YSYEKL. The CDR3 bases are TGCGCCAGCAGCCAAAACACAGGGCCTCAGCCCCAGCATTTT. Translating gives CASSQNTGPQPQHF.

This clonotype showed up just a few times. CDR3 coding DNA: TGTGCCAGCAGCCGACAGGGCCCGAATTACAATGAGCAGTTCTTC. It specifies CASSRQGPNYNEQFF. The J gene is TRBJ2-1, the V gene TRBV7-9, with TRBD1 matching 7 bases. The CDR3 runs 15 residues. The V segment lost 5 bases and the J segment 4 bases; nucleotides outside the gene matches: 8. CDR1 is SEHNR, CDR2 FQNEAQ, per germline (reference sequence).

As concerns this clonotype: The junction departs from germline at one end; a sequencing error may be responsible. The chain recombines TRBV20-1 with TRBJ1-2; a weak D match, TRBD1 (6 bases). The CDR3 runs 13 residues. The germline V gene encodes CDR1 DFQATT and CDR2 SNEGSKA (reference sequence). Written as DNA, the CDR3 is TGCAGTGCTACCCAGGGGACACGGCCTGTAGCCCCCTTC. Amino acids: CSATQGTRPVAPF.

The CDR3 DNA sequence: TGCAGTGCTCGGGGGGAGGCCGCCTACAATGAGCAGTTCTTC. It yields the protein CSARGEAAYNEQFF. The chain employs TRBV20-1 and TRBJ2-1; 7 bases fit TRBD2. Looked up from germline, CDR1 is DFQATT and CDR2 is SNEGSKA (reference sequence). The CDR3 has 14 amino acids. J was trimmed by 2 bases and V by 5 bases; bases with no gene match: 6.

This clonotype came up a few times. The chain recombines TRBV7-3 with TRBJ2-5; D may be TRBD1 or TRBD2 (5 bases each). In germline, CDR1 is SGHTA, CDR2 FQGTGA. The CDR3 is 16 residues long. Between the trimmed V and J ends, which lost 3 bases and 2 bases, there was a span of 16 bases. CDR3 loop: CASSLGTLHDQETQYF. In DNA, the CDR3 is TGTGCCAGCAGCTTGGGGACCCTCCACGATCAAGAGACCCAGTACTTC.

This clonotype was detected a few times. The chain has TRBV28 and TRBJ2-3, with 10 positions matching TRBD2. The CDR3 is 17 amino acids. J lost 2 bases, V lost 6 bases, and 11 bases had no gene match. CDR1 and CDR2 from the germline V gene are MDHEN and SYDVKM. The CDR3: CASRHSSGSEVTDTQYF. CDR3 nucleotide sequence: TGTGCCAGCAGGCACTCTAGCGGGAGTGAGGTCACAGATACGCAGTATTTT.

This clonotype has just a few counts. The J gene is TRBJ2-3, the V gene TRBV29-1; tentative D call: TRBD2 (6 bases). Per germline, CDR1 SQVTM and CDR2 ANQGSEA. Deletions cut 3 bases from V and 6 bases from J, with 10 bases between. This CDR3 region has 12 residues. CDR3 sequence reads: CSVDVLADTQYF. CDR3 bases: TGCAGCGTTGACGTTCTAGCGGATACGCAGTATTTT.

This clonotype appeared a few times. The rearrangement uses TRBV19 and TRBJ2-1; TRBD1 or TRBD2 may be the D gene (7 bases each). The CDR3 runs 17 residues. CDR1 and CDR2 from the germline V gene are LNHDA and SQIVND (reference sequence). V was trimmed by 5 bases and J by 6 bases, leaving 23 bases between them. In DNA, the CDR3 is TGTGCCAGTAGTGCAGGGGGGGGAAACCTACGAGGCAATGAGCAGTTCTTC. Its protein product is CASSAGGGNLRGNEQFF.

A few counts support this clonotype. The CDR3 loop reads CAISDSSYEQYF. CDR3 DNA: TGTGCCATCAGTGACAGCTCCTACGAGCAGTACTTC. This rearrangement joins TRBV10-3 to TRBJ2-7; no clear D gene. V was shortened by 3 bases and J by 0 bases, with 3 bases between the two germline ends. This CDR3 is 12 amino acids long. CDR1 and CDR2 (germline): ENHRY, SYGVKD.

This clonotype occurred many times. This chain uses TRBV7-6 with TRBJ2-5; D might be TRBD2 (6 bases). The V end lost 1 base, the J end lost 0 bases, and 12 bases lay between the germline ends. Germline CDR1 reads SGHVS; CDR2 reads FNYEAQ. This CDR3 spans 16 amino acids. The CDR3 loop is CASSLGIAAYQETQYF. As DNA, the CDR3 is TGTGCCAGCAGCTTAGGTATAGCGGCGTACCAAGAGACCCAGTACTTC.

This clonotype was seen only a few times. DNA for the CDR3: TGTGCCAGCAGTTTCCCGGCGGCAGCGTACTATAATTCACCCCTCCACTTT. It codes for CASSFPAAAYYNSPLHF. The chain recombines TRBV28 with TRBJ1-6; D unclear. The V end was cut by 3 bases, the J end by 3 bases, with 15 bases between. This CDR3 is built from 17 residues. CDR1 is MDHEN and CDR2 is SYDVKM in the germline V gene.

The V gene is TRBV10-3, the J gene TRBJ2-6, with 9 positions matching TRBD1. The germline gives CDR1 ENHRY, CDR2 SYGVKD. This CDR3 region has 20 residues. V lost 1 base and J lost 0; bases outside the gene matches: 10. CDR3 DNA: TGTGCCATCAGTGAGTTATTTGGGACAGGGAGATTCTCTGGGGCCAACGTCCTGACTTTC. Its protein product is CAISELFGTGRFSGANVLTF.

This clonotype was seen only a few times. The genes are TRBV5-1 and TRBJ2-5; perhaps D is TRBD1 or TRBD2 (5 bases each). The CDR3 loop spans 13 amino acids. V gave up 5 bases and J gave up 3 bases, with 11 bases separating them. Germline CDR1 is SGHRS and CDR2 is YFSETQ. The CDR3 DNA sequence: TGCGCCAGCAGAACCGGGACGGAAGAGACCCAGTACTTC. Protein sequence: CASRTGTEETQYF.

There are a few counts of this clonotype. CDR3 in amino acids: CSVWSGTYEQYF. The CDR3 coding sequence is TGCAGCGTCTGGAGCGGGACCTACGAGCAGTACTTC. The J gene is TRBJ2-7, the V gene TRBV29-1; TRBD2 matches at 7 bases. This CDR3 has 12 residues. V gave up 6 bases and J gave up 2 bases; unmatched junction bases: 4. Per germline, CDR1 SQVTM and CDR2 ANQGSEA.

This clonotype appeared a few times. V and J are TRBV13 and TRBJ2-1; 12 nucleotides line up with TRBD2. CDR1 and CDR2 from the germline V gene are PRHDT and FYEKMQ (reference sequence). V shed 8 bases and J 9 bases; nucleotides not matched to a gene: 17. The CDR3 contains 17 residues. The CDR3 loop is CASASGRAAVEISEQFF. CDR3 DNA: TGTGCCAGCGCTAGCGGGAGGGCCGCAGTTGAAATCAGTGAGCAGTTCTTC.

The J gene is TRBJ1-1, the V gene TRBV6-5; D is unresolved. The V end was cut by 6 bases, the J end by 8 bases, with 16 bases between. CDR3 length equals 13 residues. The germline V gene has CDR1 MNHEY and CDR2 SVGAGI. The CDR3: CASSSEGPSEAFF. The CDR3 coding sequence is TGTGCCAGCAGCTCTGAGGGCCCCTCAGAAGCTTTCTTT.

The chain combines TRBV6-5 with TRBJ2-5, with 9 nucleotides matching TRBD1. Looked up from germline, CDR1 is MNHEY and CDR2 is SVGAGI. V lost 5 bases and J lost 4; bases outside the gene matches: 8. This CDR3 has 15 residues. The DNA for the CDR3 is TGTGCCAGCAGTACGCCACAGGGGGCGGGAGAGACCCAGTACTTC. Translation: CASSTPQGAGETQYF.

V is TRBV20-1 and J is TRBJ2-1; 7 nucleotides match TRBD2. Unmatched junction bases numbered 8, after V lost 0 bases and J lost 0 bases. Germline V gene sequence: CDR1 DFQATT, CDR2 SNEGSKA (reference sequence). The CDR3 runs 17 residues. CDR3: CSARDQSGESSYNEQFF. As DNA, the CDR3 is TGCAGTGCTAGAGATCAAAGCGGGGAGTCCTCCTACAATGAGCAGTTCTTC.

The V gene is TRBV10-3, the J gene TRBJ2-5; 9 bases agree with TRBD1. The J call could be wrong; TRBJ2-1 is a better fit for the DNA end. The CDR3 covers 15 residues. Germline CDR1 ENHRY, CDR2 SYGVKD. The CDR3: CAIREQGASVNEQFF. The CDR3 nucleotides are TGTGCCATCAGGGAACAGGGGGCGAGTGTGAATGAGCAGTTCTTC.

A few counts support this clonotype. The rearrangement joins TRBV20-1 to TRBJ1-2; D unclear. V shed 3 bases and J shed 2 bases, with 16 bases lying between them. Per germline, CDR1 DFQATT and CDR2 SNEGSKA (reference sequence). The CDR3 is 15 residues long. CDR3 residues: CSARVRISSNYGYTF. The CDR3 coding sequence is TGCAGTGCTAGGGTCCGCATCTCCTCGAACTATGGCTACACCTTC.